This TCR beta chain was sequenced for a study of shared clonotypes between healthy human individuals. Remarks on this clone: Its target is not known.

An assay was performed, and its level was deep. The assay was immunoSEQ multiplex PCR, and TCRdb's table has in-frame clones only and misses some. The sample has more than 400,000 clones; about 96% are singletons. Whole-study findings and limits: Naive CD4 clonotypes overlapped across a handful of donors at about 5.2%. Some clonotypes were shared by all four sorted-subset donors, while others were not shared. The non-shared ones had lower generation probabilities than the shared ones.

V gave up 1 base and J gave up 11 bases, with 15 bases separating them. CDR3 size: 13 residues. Germline-derived CDR1 and CDR2 are MGHRA and YSYEKL. Sample: naive CD4+ T cells sorted from blood. The sample's subset: CD45RA+ positively selected. This TCR came from a woman in her twenties or thirties in good health. This rearrangement joins TRBV4-1 to TRBJ2-7, with D possibly being TRBD2 (5 bases). Here the CDR3 reads CASSQVTGIGKYF. The CDR3, as DNA: TGCGCCAGCAGCCAAGTTACGGGAATCGGAAAGTACTTC.